A single sample gave rise to the 23 T cell receptor beta chains below, sequenced in a study of cytomegalovirus exposure and HLA in healthy donors. PCR employed 60 Vbeta and 13 Jbeta primers. Here immunoSEQ multiplex PCR was the method, and the copy in TCRdb shows in-frame clones only, minus some. The table shows about 140,000 clones, with about three quarters occurring only once. The sample taken for sequencing was PBMCs. The receptors stem from a male donor in good health and CMV-seropositive.

The V call is TRBV28, the J call TRBJ2-1; D might be TRBD1 (6 bases). The V gene's germline CDR1 is MDHEN and CDR2 SYDVKM. This CDR3 is 12 amino acids long. V shed 6 bases and J shed 10 bases, with 13 bases lying between them. This CDR3 is CASRIGQYEQFF. The CDR3 DNA reads TGTGCCAGCAGAATAGGACAGTACGAGCAGTTCTTC. The full variable domain, completed using reference TRBV28 and TRBJ2-1, is DVKVTQSSRYLVKRTGEKVFLECVQDMDHENMFWYRQDPGLGLRLIYFSYDVKMKEKGDIPEGYSVSREKKERFSLILESASTNQTSMYLCASRIGQYEQFFGPGTRLTVL.

This chain links TRBV6-4 with TRBJ2-1, with D tentatively TRBD1 (6 bases). CDR1 and CDR2 (germline): MRHNA, SNTAGT. Trimming cost V 3 bases and J 7 bases, with 13 bases left between them. This CDR3 contains 14 residues. CDR3 in amino acids: CASSDVGGQNEQFF. The DNA for the CDR3 is TGTGCCAGCAGTGATGTAGGGGGTCAGAATGAGCAGTTCTTC.

In this sample, this clone turned up once. The chain carries TRBV2 and TRBJ2-7; D gene ambiguous. V was pared by 1 base and J by 12 bases, with 16 bases between. The CDR3 contains 13 residues. Per the germline V gene, CDR1 is SNHLY and CDR2 is FYNNEI. CDR3 in amino acids: CASSEVGMFRRYF. For the CDR3, the DNA is TGTGCCAGCAGTGAAGTGGGCATGTTTCGTCGGTACTTC. Full variable domain (rest looked up from reference TRBV2 and TRBJ2-7): EPEVTQTPSHQVTQMGQEVILRCVPISNHLYFYWYRQILGQKVEFLVSFYNNEISEKSEIFDDQFSVERPDGSNFTLKIRSTKLEDSAMYFCASSEVGMFRRYFGPGTRLTVT.

This clone was observed a few times. This chain links TRBV29-1 with TRBJ2-5, with 7 bases fitting TRBD1. Germline V gene sequence: CDR1 SQVTM, CDR2 ANQGSEA. The J segment lost 0 bases and the V segment lost 4 bases, leaving 2 bases of the junction unmatched. The CDR3 is 13 residues long. The CDR3 DNA is TGCAGCGTTGCCGGGACAGACCAAGAGACCCAGTACTTC. Translated: CSVAGTDQETQYF.

V gene TRBV27 combines with J gene TRBJ2-1; TRBD2 matches at 7 bases. The CDR3 has 14 amino acids. The V segment lost 0 bases and the J segment 7 bases; nucleotides outside the gene matches: 3. Germline CDR1 MNHEY, CDR2 SMNVEV (reference sequence). The CDR3 here is CASSLSAGVNEQFF. In DNA, the CDR3 is TGTGCCAGCAGTTTATCTGCGGGGGTTAATGAGCAGTTCTTC.

V usage is TRBV7-2 and J usage is TRBJ2-2; D is unclear. Germline V gene lookup returns CDR1 SGHTA and CDR2 FQGNSA. V lost 2 bases and J lost 6, with 7 bases in between. The CDR3 is made up of 13 amino acids. CDR3 sequence: CASSLSDPGELFF. CDR3 nucleotide sequence: TGTGCCAGCAGCTTATCAGATCCCGGGGAGCTGTTTTTT.

This chain connects TRBV19 to TRBJ2-1; a possible D gene is TRBD2 (6 bases). Germline assignment: CDR1 LNHDA and CDR2 SQIVND (reference sequence). The CDR3 has 16 amino acids. Trimming cost V 4 bases and J 0 bases, with 13 bases left between them. The CDR3 reads CASSSGSGRSYNEQFF. CDR3 nucleotide sequence: TGTGCCAGTAGTAGTGGTAGCGGACGCTCCTACAATGAGCAGTTCTTC.

The rearrangement joins TRBV29-1 to TRBJ2-1; the match to TRBD2 covers 7 bases. In germline, CDR1 is SQVTM, CDR2 ANQGSEA. The junction had 9 bases not matched to a gene; V was cut back by 1 base and J by 6 bases. This CDR3 contains 15 residues. CDR3: CSVEGGGEGLNEQFF. The CDR3 bases are TGCAGCGTTGAAGGGGGAGGGGAGGGCCTCAATGAGCAGTTCTTC.

This chain connects TRBV7-6 to TRBJ2-7; TRBD2 aligns across 12 bases. This CDR3 spans 17 amino acids. Germline V gene sequence: CDR1 SGHVS, CDR2 FNYEAQ. J was trimmed by 0 bases and V by 5 bases; bases with no gene match: 8. The CDR3 region is CASSNSLAGGLSYEQYF. CDR3 DNA: TGTGCCAGCAGCAACAGCCTAGCGGGAGGGCTCTCCTACGAGCAGTACTTC.

V gene TRBV28 combines with J gene TRBJ1-2; D perhaps matches TRBD1 (5 bases). V lost 3 bases and J 5 bases, leaving 10 bases between the germline ends. This CDR3 has 13 residues. Germline V CDR1 and CDR2: MDHEN, SYDVKM. CDR3 in DNA: TGTGCCAGCAGTTTGCGGAGACAGTATGGCTACACCTTC. It codes for CASSLRRQYGYTF.

The DNA for the CDR3 is TGCGCCAGCAGTCATGACAAGAACACTGAAGCTTTCTTT. It encodes CASSHDKNTEAFF. V gene TRBV10-1 combines with J gene TRBJ1-1, with unresolved D. Trimming cost V 5 bases and J 1 base, with 8 bases left between them. This CDR3 has 13 residues. Per germline, CDR1 WNHNN and CDR2 SYGVQD (reference sequence).

This chain joins TRBV7-9 and TRBJ2-7, with 9 bases identical to TRBD1. The CDR3 is 15 residues long. Germline V gene lookup returns CDR1 SEHNR and CDR2 FQNEAQ (reference sequence). Trimming removed 5 bases from V and 0 bases from J; junction bases left unmatched: 5. CDR3 sequence reads: CASSHDRGSSYEQYF. For the CDR3, the DNA is TGTGCCAGCAGCCACGACAGGGGGAGCTCCTACGAGCAGTACTTC.

This clone appeared a single time. This chain uses TRBV27 with TRBJ2-5; no definite D call. CDR1 MNHEY and CDR2 SMNVEV come from the germline V gene (reference sequence). This CDR3 is built from 13 residues. V was pared by 3 bases and J by 5 bases, with 10 bases between. The DNA for the CDR3 is TGTGCCAGCAGTTTCTCCATCGGGGAGACCCAGTACTTC. Residues: CASSFSIGETQYF.

V usage is TRBV27 and J usage is TRBJ2-3, with D possibly matching TRBD1 (6 bases). The CDR3 consists of 15 residues. V was trimmed by 2 bases and J by 2 bases, leaving 11 bases between them. CDR1 and CDR2 from the germline V gene are MNHEY and SMNVEV (reference sequence). CDR3: CASSLTDRSTDTQYF. CDR3 sequence (DNA): TGTGCCAGCAGTTTAACAGACAGGTCCACAGATACGCAGTATTTT.

V usage is TRBV11-2 and J usage is TRBJ1-4; D is undetermined. The V gene's germline CDR1 is SGHAT and CDR2 FQNNGV. With 1 base removed from V and 5 bases from J, the gap between germline ends came to 11 bases. The CDR3 is 15 residues long. DNA for the CDR3: TGTGCCAGCAGCTTAGTGCTAGGTCGGAATGAAAAACTGTTTTTT. Protein: CASSLVLGRNEKLFF.

The J gene is TRBJ2-1, the V gene TRBV5-6; the match to TRBD2 covers 7 bases. V shed 4 bases, J shed 4 bases, and the junction held 11 bases outside the gene matches. The CDR3 spans 16 residues. Germline CDR1 is SGHDT and CDR2 is YYEEEE. CDR3 protein: CASSRSGVRRYNEQFF. The CDR3 DNA reads as TGTGCCAGCAGCCGCAGCGGGGTCAGGAGGTACAATGAGCAGTTCTTC.

The chain couples TRBV6-5 to TRBJ2-7, with 13 bases matching TRBD2. The CDR3 spans 16 residues. Trimming cost V 4 bases and J 2 bases; bases outside gene matches: 5. The germline V gene has CDR1 MNHEY and CDR2 SVGAGI. CDR3 in amino acids: CASSSRLAGGPYEQYF. CDR3 DNA: TGTGCCAGCAGTTCTAGACTAGCGGGGGGCCCCTACGAGCAGTACTTC.

The chain has TRBV5-1 and TRBJ1-2; TRBD1 might be the D (6 bases). CDR3 length: 15 amino acids. Trimming left V 4 bases short and J 4 bases short, with 17 bases between. The V gene's germline CDR1 is SGHRS and CDR2 YFSETQ. CDR3 DNA sequence: TGCGCCAGCAGCCGCAAGGGACAAGGAGGCTATGGCTACACCTTC. Its protein product is CASSRKGQGGYGYTF. Complete variable domain (other parts from reference TRBV5-1 and TRBJ1-2): KAGVTQTPRYLIKTRGQQVTLSCSPISGHRSVSWYQQTPGQGLQFLFEYFSETQRNKGNFPGRFSGRQFSNSRSEMNVSTLELGDSALYLCASSRKGQGGYGYTFGSGTRLTVV.

Here the CDR3 DNA reads TGTGCCAGCAGGGGGATAGCGGGGCCGTTAAAGGAGCAGTACTTC. This codes for CASRGIAGPLKEQYF. The genes are TRBV27 and TRBJ2-7; TRBD2 aligns across 8 bases. The V and J ends lost 6 bases and 7 bases, in that order; junction bases with no gene match: 14. The CDR3 is 15 residues long. Germline CDR1 MNHEY, CDR2 SMNVEV (reference sequence).

The J gene is TRBJ2-7, the V gene TRBV9, with a possible D match to TRBD2 (6 bases). Per the germline V gene, CDR1 is SGDLS and CDR2 is YYNGEE. The CDR3 extends over 14 amino acids. The V gene lost 3 bases and the J gene lost 2 bases, with 12 bases spanning the gap. As DNA, the CDR3 is TGTGCCAGCAGCGCCGCCGGAGGGCCCTACGAGCAGTACTTC. Translated: CASSAAGGPYEQYF.

This clone appeared once. The chain combines TRBV7-9 with TRBJ2-1; 10 bases agree with TRBD2. The trim removed 5 bases at V and 5 bases at J, leaving 3 bases unmatched. The germline gives CDR1 SEHNR, CDR2 FQNEAQ (reference sequence). CDR3 size: 14 residues. The CDR3: CASSPSGRDNEQFF. The CDR3 region has the DNA TGTGCCAGCAGCCCTAGCGGGAGAGACAATGAGCAGTTCTTC.

This clone was seen a single time. J is TRBJ1-1 and V is TRBV9, with a weak D call TRBD1 (6 bases). Germline assignment: CDR1 SGDLS and CDR2 YYNGEE. This CDR3 has 16 residues. V was cut by 4 bases and J by 10 bases, with 26 bases left in between. CDR3 sequence (DNA): TGTGCCAGCAGCCCTCCCGAGGGCGGGGGCGATCTAGTAGCTTTCTTT. Translating it yields CASSPPEGGGDLVAFF.

The chain employs TRBV7-3 and TRBJ2-1; D ambiguous. Germline V lookup: CDR1 SGHTA, CDR2 FQGTGA. The germline V and J ends were trimmed by 2 bases and 0 bases, with 8 bases remaining between them. This CDR3 contains 15 residues. The chain's CDR3 is CASSLDRYSYNEQFF. The CDR3 coding sequence is TGTGCCAGCAGCTTAGATAGATACTCCTACAATGAGCAGTTCTTC.